Each of the 29 T cell receptor beta chains below was sequenced from the same sample in a study of PD-1 blockade in mismatch repair-deficient tumors. The protocol was immunoSEQ multiplex PCR, while the TCRdb copy is restricted to in-frame clones and leaves out a portion. The data show over 60,000 clones, around 88% seen once. Sample: peripheral blood, taken 52 weeks after starting pembrolizumab. Receptors were obtained from an adult with mismatch repair-deficient cancer.

The CDR3, as DNA: TGCGCCAGCAGCCAAGATGACGACGAGGGCCAATTCTACAATGAGCAGTTCTTC. Translated, it gives CASSQDDDEGQFYNEQFF. The chain carries TRBV4-1 and TRBJ2-1; a weak D match, TRBD2 (5 bases). There are 18 residues in the CDR3. The germline gives CDR1 MGHRA, CDR2 YSYEKL. The V and J ends lost 0 bases and 3 bases respectively, with 18 bases between them.

The chain recombines TRBV9 with TRBJ1-2; D is undetermined. Germline V gene data show CDR1 as SGDLS and CDR2 as YYNGEE. The CDR3 covers 11 residues. Trimming cost V 0 bases and J 10 bases, with 7 bases left between them. CDR3 sequence reads: CASSVGWDYTF. As DNA, the CDR3 is TGTGCCAGCAGCGTAGGGTGGGACTACACCTTC.

The V call is TRBV11-3, the J call TRBJ2-2; a weak D match, TRBD2 (5 bases). Trimming stripped 4 bases from V and 4 bases from J, with 16 bases between. Germline-derived CDR1 and CDR2 are SGHNT and YENEEA. The CDR3 covers 16 residues. This CDR3 reads CASSSRSEGATGELFF. For the CDR3, the DNA is TGTGCCAGCAGCTCCCGAAGTGAGGGTGCCACCGGGGAGCTGTTTTTT.

The chain employs TRBV4-1 and TRBJ2-7, with 9 bases fitting TRBD1. Germline V gives CDR1 MGHRA, CDR2 YSYEKL. The V segment lost 3 bases and the J segment 2 bases; nucleotides outside the gene matches: 5. The CDR3 extends over 15 amino acids. For the CDR3, the DNA is TGCGCCAGCAGCCATGGACAGGGGCCAGCCTACGAGCAGTACTTC. Protein: CASSHGQGPAYEQYF.

The chain employs TRBV29-1 and TRBJ1-2, with D uncertain. The V gene's germline CDR1 is SQVTM and CDR2 ANQGSEA. This CDR3 is 13 amino acids long. This CDR3 reads CSVLGEDHYGYTF. In DNA form, the CDR3 reads TGCAGTGTCTTGGGCGAGGATCACTATGGCTACACCTTC.

This chain links TRBV29-1 with TRBJ1-2; possible D gene TRBD1, 5 bases. CDR3 length: 15 residues. Germline V gene sequence: CDR1 SQVTM, CDR2 ANQGSEA. V lost 0 bases and J lost 4, with 15 bases in between. This chain's CDR3 is CSVEDLPGQFYGYTF. In DNA form, the CDR3 reads TGCAGCGTTGAAGATCTTCCGGGGCAGTTCTATGGCTACACCTTC.

The chain combines TRBV19 with TRBJ1-5; the match to TRBD1 covers 11 bases. The CDR3 contains 20 residues. The V segment lost 2 bases and the J segment 5 bases; nucleotides outside the gene matches: 17. Germline-derived CDR1 and CDR2 are LNHDA and SQIVND (reference sequence). CDR3 region: CASSISWEDRGPSGDQPQHF. CDR3 coding DNA: TGTGCCAGTAGTATATCATGGGAGGACAGGGGGCCTAGTGGGGATCAGCCCCAGCATTTT.

V gene TRBV9 combines with J gene TRBJ2-5, with D possibly matching TRBD2 (6 bases). Germline CDR1 is SGDLS and CDR2 is YYNGEE. Between the trimmed V and J ends, which lost 3 bases and 11 bases, there was a span of 14 bases. The CDR3 runs to 12 residues. CDR3 in amino acids: CASSEQEGQQYF. CDR3 DNA: TGTGCCAGCAGCGAACAGGAGGGGCAGCAGTACTTC.

The rearrangement uses TRBV5-1 and TRBJ2-3; 7 bases line up with TRBD2. From germline, CDR1 is SGHRS and CDR2 YFSETQ. The CDR3 spans 14 residues. Trimming cost V 4 bases and J 0 bases; bases outside gene matches: 2. The CDR3 bases are TGCGCCAGCAGCGGAGCGGGAAGCACAGATACGCAGTATTTT. It codes for CASSGAGSTDTQYF.

The chain couples TRBV30 to TRBJ2-3; tentative D call: TRBD2 (6 bases). CDR1 and CDR2 (germline): GTSNPN, SVGIG (reference sequence). The CDR3 extends over 14 amino acids. V lost 3 bases and J lost 2, with 12 bases in between. Here the CDR3 DNA reads TGTGCCTGGAGCTTGGGGGGAAACACAGATACGCAGTATTTT. Encoded protein: CAWSLGGNTDTQYF.

The V call is TRBV7-9, the J call TRBJ1-5; no firm D call. This CDR3 is 15 amino acids long. Trimming left V 0 bases short and J 4 bases short, with 10 bases between. CDR1 is SEHNR and CDR2 is FQNEAQ in the germline V gene (reference sequence). The CDR3 is CASSLAGEVNQPQHF. CDR3 nucleotides: TGTGCCAGCAGCTTAGCCGGGGAGGTTAATCAGCCCCAGCATTTT.

The chain links TRBV7-2 to TRBJ2-4, with 9 positions matching TRBD2. CDR1 is SGHTA and CDR2 is FQGNSA in the germline V gene. V lost 2 bases to trimming and J lost 0 bases; unmatched junction nucleotides: 11. This CDR3 contains 19 residues. This CDR3 is CASSLFPRAGGLAKNIQYF. CDR3 in DNA: TGTGCCAGCAGCTTATTCCCTAGGGCGGGGGGGTTAGCCAAAAACATTCAGTACTTC.

CDR3 sequence (DNA): TGTGCCAGCAGTTTAAAGGGCGGGACAGGGTTTCTCAGCGAGCAGTACTTC. Translated: CASSLKGGTGFLSEQYF. The V gene is TRBV27, the J gene TRBJ2-7; the match to TRBD1 covers 9 bases. After removal of 2 bases from V and 6 bases from J, the junction contained 14 bases not matched to a gene. The CDR3 spans 17 residues. Germline V lookup: CDR1 MNHEY, CDR2 SMNVEV (reference sequence).

This chain uses TRBV7-9 with TRBJ2-2; 8 positions match TRBD2. Germline V gives CDR1 SEHNR, CDR2 FQNEAQ (reference sequence). V lost 5 bases to trimming and J lost 1 base; unmatched junction nucleotides: 12. The length of the CDR3 is 18 residues. CDR3 sequence reads: CASSGANLAGGNTGELFF. In DNA form, the CDR3 reads TGTGCCAGCAGCGGCGCCAATTTGGCGGGAGGGAACACCGGGGAGCTGTTTTTT.

The chain recombines TRBV6-6 with TRBJ1-2, with D unresolved. This CDR3 is built from 11 residues. CDR1 MNHNY and CDR2 SVGAGI come from the germline V gene (reference sequence). Deletions cut 4 bases from V and 6 bases from J, with 6 bases between. Written as DNA, the CDR3 is TGTGCCAGCAGTTCCGAGGATGGCTACACCTTC. As protein: CASSSEDGYTF.

CDR3 bases: TGTGCCAGCAGCCAGATTAGCGGGAGGTCCTCCTACGAGCAGTACTTC. As protein: CASSQISGRSSYEQYF. J is TRBJ2-7 and V is TRBV4-2, with 10 bases aligning to TRBD2. The CDR3 consists of 16 residues. The V segment lost 3 bases and the J segment 0 bases; nucleotides outside the gene matches: 5. The germline CDR1 and CDR2 sequences are LGHNA and YNFKEQ.

The chain joins TRBV13 to TRBJ2-7, with 9 bases that match TRBD2. The CDR3 covers 15 residues. The germline CDR1 and CDR2 sequences are PRHDT and FYEKMQ (reference sequence). V lost 5 bases and J lost 3; bases outside the gene matches: 8. CDR3 residues: CASSLTSGVYYEQYF. CDR3 nucleotide sequence: TGTGCCAGCAGCCTGACTAGCGGAGTTTACTACGAGCAGTACTTC.

The chain joins TRBV2 to TRBJ1-5; D possibly corresponds to TRBD1 (5 bases). V lost 5 bases and J 2 bases, leaving 10 bases between the germline ends. This CDR3 region has 14 residues. Germline V lookup: CDR1 SNHLY, CDR2 FYNNEI. This CDR3 is CASSLQGGNQPQHF. CDR3 sequence (DNA): TGTGCCAGCAGTCTTCAGGGAGGCAATCAGCCCCAGCATTTT.

The V call is TRBV2, the J call TRBJ2-5; D tentatively fits TRBD1 or TRBD2 (7 bases each). Germline values: CDR1 SNHLY, CDR2 FYNNEI. This CDR3 comprises 14 residues. Between the trimmed V and J ends, which lost 4 bases and 5 bases, there was a span of 14 bases. DNA for the CDR3: TGTGCCAGCAGTGGACAGGGAGGGGGGGAGACCCAGTACTTC. Protein sequence: CASSGQGGGETQYF.

V usage is TRBV19 and J usage is TRBJ2-5, with 9 bases identical to TRBD1. CDR3 length equals 16 residues. Trimming cost V 0 bases and J 4 bases; bases outside gene matches: 6. Germline CDR1 LNHDA, CDR2 SQIVND (reference sequence). In nucleotides, the CDR3 is TGTGCCAGTAGTATAGAAATGGACAGGGGTGGAGAGACCCAGTACTTC. Protein product: CASSIEMDRGGETQYF.

A single count supports this clone. V and J are TRBV27 and TRBJ2-5; D unclear. The CDR3 is 13 residues long. Trimming left V 6 bases short and J 3 bases short, with 11 bases between. Looked up from germline, CDR1 is MNHEY and CDR2 is SMNVEV (reference sequence). CDR3 amino acids: CASSPGIKETQYF. CDR3 bases: TGTGCCAGCAGCCCGGGCATAAAAGAGACCCAGTACTTC.

This chain links TRBV21-1 with TRBJ2-7; the table's D gene call, TRBD1, was not cross checked with the DNA. TRBV21-1 is termed a pseudogene. The CDR3 is made up of 20 amino acids. CDR3 amino acids: CASSKREDPNRGQRSYEQYF. CDR3 in DNA: TGTGCCAGCAGCAAAAGGGAGGACCCTAACAGGGGGCAACGCTCCTACGAGCAGTACTTC.

The chain carries TRBV5-6 and TRBJ1-2; 8 bases fit TRBD1. V shed 6 bases and J 4 bases; nucleotides not matched to a gene: 5. The CDR3 has 13 amino acids. The germline V gene has CDR1 SGHDT and CDR2 YYEEEE. Written as DNA, the CDR3 is TGTGCCAGCATCGGGACAGGCAGCTATGGCTACACCTTC. Translating gives CASIGTGSYGYTF.

The rearrangement links TRBV30 to TRBJ1-2; D gene uncertain. CDR3 length: 14 amino acids. V was cut by 3 bases and J by 3 bases, with 14 bases left in between. From germline, CDR1 is GTSNPN and CDR2 SVGIG (reference sequence). CDR3 in amino acids: CAWRVQAWHYGYTF. In DNA, the CDR3 is TGTGCCTGGAGGGTCCAGGCGTGGCACTATGGCTACACCTTC.

The V gene is TRBV6-6, the J gene TRBJ1-1; tentatively, D is TRBD1 (6 bases). Per germline, CDR1 MNHNY and CDR2 SVGAGI (reference sequence). V was trimmed by 5 bases and J by 4 bases, leaving 17 bases between them. This CDR3 region has 15 residues. The CDR3 loop reads CASSPRTASITEAFF. The CDR3 bases are TGTGCCAGCAGTCCGAGGACAGCCAGTATCACTGAAGCTTTCTTT.

This clone was detected only once. The gene calls are TRBV28 and TRBJ1-1; D is ambiguous. The CDR3 loop spans 13 amino acids. V lost 7 bases, J lost 1 base, and 10 bases lay in between. Germline CDR1 MDHEN, CDR2 SYDVKM. The CDR3 sequence is CASKRDTNTEAFF. The DNA for the CDR3 is TGTGCCAGCAAACGAGACACGAACACTGAAGCTTTCTTT.

The chain is built from TRBV16 and TRBJ2-6, with a possible D match to TRBD2 (5 bases). Germline-derived CDR1 and CDR2 are KGHSY and FQNENV. V was clipped by 1 base and J by 0 bases, with 10 bases between them. CDR3 size: 17 residues. CDR3 sequence reads: CASSQWYSGSGANVLTF. CDR3 in DNA: TGTGCCAGCAGCCAATGGTACAGCGGCTCTGGGGCCAACGTCCTGACTTTC. Together with reference TRBV16 and TRBJ2-6, the CDR3 gives the full variable domain: GEEVAQTPKHLVRGEGQKAKLYCAPIKGHSYVFWYQQVLKNEFKFLISFQNENVFDETGMPKERFSAKCLPNSPCSLEIQATKLEDSAVYFCASSQWYSGSGANVLTFGAGSRLTVL.

V usage is TRBV7-6 and J usage is TRBJ2-5, with D tentatively TRBD1 (6 bases). The CDR3 length is 15 residues. Trimming stripped 5 bases from V and 2 bases from J, with 15 bases between. The germline V gene encodes CDR1 SGHVS and CDR2 FNYEAQ. CDR3 DNA: TGTGCCAGCAGCAGCGAGGGACAACGACAAGAGACCCAGTACTTC. It yields the protein CASSSEGQRQETQYF.

This chain joins TRBV7-2 and TRBJ1-2; no reliable D call. CDR3 size: 13 residues. Trimming pared 0 bases from V and 6 bases from J, leaving 8 bases between. The germline CDR1 and CDR2 sequences are SGHTA and FQGNSA. The CDR3 DNA reads TGTGCCAGCAGCTTAGCTGATAGGGATGGCTACACCTTC. Translated: CASSLADRDGYTF.